Listed here is a single T cell receptor (beta chain). This entry belongs to a study of blood T cell repertoires in COVID-19. The wider study: Both acute and convalescent COVID-19 samples were obtained from the United States, Italy and Spain. Nucleic acid was either cDNA or gDNA, and it came from T cells, B-cell-depleted T cells, or PBMCs.

This CDR3 spans 12 amino acids. Germline V gene data show CDR1 as GTSNPN and CDR2 as SVGIG (reference sequence). Trimming removed 8 bases from V and 12 bases from J, with 22 bases in between. Original data processing: Estimation of nucleated cell counts was performed using reference gene primer amplification. The protocol was immunoSEQ multiplex PCR, while the TCRdb copy is restricted to in-frame clones and leaves out a portion. V, J and clone size derive from that table, while D and trimming were established from the DNA sequence. The data show roughly 260,000 clones, approximately 85% seen once. The sample taken for sequencing was peripheral blood. The sequence came from an older woman with acute or convalescent COVID-19. This rearrangement joins TRBV30 to TRBJ1-2; possibly TRBD1 for D (6 bases). The CDR3 region has the DNA TGTGCCCAAGAAAAGGGGGTTGGTGTTCACACCTTC. The encoded protein is CAQEKGVGVHTF.